This T cell receptor beta chain was identified in a study of cytomegalovirus exposure and HLA in healthy donors. Broader study findings: As a later analysis showed, several of the most significant clusters appeared to be linked to common viral pathogens. Near-uniform donor sequencing depth was presumed by presence/absence analyses.

The PCR contained 60 Vbeta and 13 Jbeta primers. The table came from immunoSEQ multiplex PCR; TCRdb's copy has only in-frame clones and leaves some out. The sample holds some 160,000 clones, over 70% seen once. Worth noting for this clone: Antigen: not known.

Unmatched junction bases numbered 8, after V lost 5 bases and J lost 3 bases. The CDR3 loop spans 15 amino acids. CDR1 is LNHDA, CDR2 SQIVND, per germline (reference sequence). The chain is built from TRBV19 and TRBJ1-2, with 8 bases fitting TRBD1. The sample comprised PBMCs. The receptor was derived from a woman between 35 and 50 years old in good health and CMV-seropositive. The CDR3 sequence is CASSAGQGEYYGYTF. Written as DNA, the CDR3 is TGTGCCAGTAGTGCCGGACAGGGAGAATACTATGGCTACACCTTC.